The rows below give T cell receptor beta chains drawn from one sample of a study of identical twins. A single record per CDR3 protein comes from TCRdb applying MiXCR to the 5' RACE reads. The data hold under 500,000 distinct CDR3 sequences, with about 13% observed a single time. The same specimen was also included in a second study, on yellow fever vaccine responses in identical twins.

Material for sequencing was CD4+ T cells sorted from blood. Source of these receptors: a woman aged 18-35 years in good health. Each CDR3 is given with its conserved first and last residue. Each record gives: V gene, CDR3 length, CDR3 protein.

V: TRBV7-2; length: 13; CDR3: CATSVPGSYGYTF
V: TRBV4-1; length: 14; CDR3: CASSQEDGYQPQHF
V: TRBV5-1; length: 15; CDR3: CASSSLGGLIKTQYF
V: TRBV5-1; length: 15; CDR3: CASSLRDATTDTQYF
V: TRBV10-2; length: 15; CDR3: CASTRAGGITDTQYF
V: TRBV12-3/TRBV12-4; length: 16; CDR3: CASSLLGLAVYNEQFF
V: TRBV18; length: 15; CDR3: CASSPLEGEYNEQFF
V: TRBV10-3; length: 16; CDR3: CAIRGSGGAEVGELFF
V: TRBV12-3/TRBV12-4; length: 13; CDR3: CASSHGPYNEQFF
V: TRBV25-1; length: 14; CDR3: CASSVAGKQGEQFF
V: TRBV20-1; length: 15; CDR3: CSARGASGSTYEQYF
V: TRBV24-1; length: 17; CDR3: CATSDAVGTAGVDTQYF
V: TRBV12-3/TRBV12-4; length: 14; CDR3: CASSPRQPSYEQYF
V: TRBV10-3; length: 12; CDR3: CAISGTFIEQFF